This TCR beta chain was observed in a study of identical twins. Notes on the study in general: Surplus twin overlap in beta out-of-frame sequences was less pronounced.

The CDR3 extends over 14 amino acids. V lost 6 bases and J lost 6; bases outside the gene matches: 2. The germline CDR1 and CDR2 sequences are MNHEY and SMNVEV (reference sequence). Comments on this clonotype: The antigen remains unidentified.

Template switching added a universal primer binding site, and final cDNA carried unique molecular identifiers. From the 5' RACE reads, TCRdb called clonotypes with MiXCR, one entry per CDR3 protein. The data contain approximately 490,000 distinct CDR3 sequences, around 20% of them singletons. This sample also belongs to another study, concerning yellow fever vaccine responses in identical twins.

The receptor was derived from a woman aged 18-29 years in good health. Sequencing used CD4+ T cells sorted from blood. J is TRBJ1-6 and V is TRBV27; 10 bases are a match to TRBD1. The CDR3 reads CASSWDRGNSPLHF. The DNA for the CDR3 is TGTGCCAGCAGCTGGGACAGGGGTAATTCACCCCTCCACTTT.